These 26 T cell receptor beta chains share one sample of origin, sequenced in a study of CD8+ T cells in alopecia areata. The authors extracted RNA and reverse transcribed it into cDNA as the sequencing template. Only in-frame clones appear in the TCRdb table, and some are missing; sequencing was by immunoSEQ multiplex PCR. The data show 130,000 to 150,000 clones, more than 55% seen once. Material: CD8+ T cells sorted from blood. The receptors here all came from a human donor in good health.

This clone was counted once. This rearrangement joins TRBV7-9 to TRBJ1-2; D uncertain. The CDR3 extends over 14 amino acids. Trimming removed 0 bases at V and 3 bases at J, with 8 bases between. Germline V lookup: CDR1 SEHNR, CDR2 FQNEAQ (reference sequence). In DNA form, the CDR3 reads TGTGCCAGCAGCTTAGCCGGGTCCCACTATGGCTACACCTTC. This codes for CASSLAGSHYGYTF.

The chain combines TRBV27 with TRBJ1-5, with 9 bases that match TRBD1. Trimming cost V 0 bases and J 4 bases; bases outside gene matches: 1. The germline V gene has CDR1 MNHEY and CDR2 SMNVEV (reference sequence). CDR3 length: 15 residues. In DNA form, the CDR3 reads TGTGCCAGCAGTTTATCGGGACAGGGAAATCAGCCCCAGCATTTT. Protein: CASSLSGQGNQPQHF.

This chain joins TRBV6-1 and TRBJ2-5; the D gene is possibly TRBD2 (5 bases). CDR1 MNHNS and CDR2 SASEGT come from the germline V gene. V was clipped by 10 bases and J by 3 bases, with 12 bases between them. The CDR3 is made up of 12 amino acids. The CDR3 loop is CATLTREETQYF. The CDR3 DNA is TGTGCCACGCTAACGCGGGAAGAGACCCAGTACTTC.

The chain has TRBV28 and TRBJ2-7, with D hard to call. From germline, CDR1 is MDHEN and CDR2 SYDVKM. V lost 3 bases and J lost 1, with 10 bases in between. CDR3 length: 14 residues. The CDR3 sequence: CASSFILGSYEQYF. In nucleotides, the CDR3 is TGTGCCAGCAGTTTCATCCTGGGGTCCTACGAGCAGTACTTC.

The chain uses TRBV27 and TRBJ2-2; unclear D gene. The CDR3 is 13 amino acids. Deletions cut 5 bases from V and 6 bases from J, with 10 bases between. Germline assignment: CDR1 MNHEY and CDR2 SMNVEV (reference sequence). The CDR3 bases are TGTGCCAGCAGTCATACCATAGCCGGGGAGCTGTTTTTT. The encoded protein is CASSHTIAGELFF.

The chain is built from TRBV4-1 and TRBJ1-5, with D hard to call. Between the trimmed V and J ends, which lost 2 bases and 6 bases, there was a span of 17 bases. The germline gives CDR1 MGHRA, CDR2 YSYEKL. The CDR3 totals 16 residues. The CDR3 nucleotides are TGCGCCAGCAGCCAATGGATAGGAGTACTCGGTCAGCCCCAGCATTTT. It is translated as CASSQWIGVLGQPQHF.

The chain couples TRBV4-1 to TRBJ2-7, with TRBD2 identical over 7 bases. V shed 6 bases, J shed 4 bases, and the junction held 12 bases outside the gene matches. Germline-derived CDR1 and CDR2 are MGHRA and YSYEKL. The CDR3 runs 15 residues. The CDR3 DNA reads as TGCGCCAGCAGTCCTGGGGAGGGGCATTCATACGAGCAGTACTTC. Amino acids: CASSPGEGHSYEQYF.

V gene TRBV28 combines with J gene TRBJ2-7; D gene uncertain. The germline gives CDR1 MDHEN, CDR2 SYDVKM. Trimming took 2 bases from V and 1 from J, leaving 3 bases between them. The CDR3 length is 12 residues. CDR3: CASSLASYEQYF. CDR3 bases: TGTGCCAGCAGTTTAGCTTCCTACGAGCAGTACTTC.

V is TRBV28 and J is TRBJ2-5; 7 bases are shared with TRBD2. The CDR3 covers 14 residues. With 5 bases clipped from V and 5 bases from J, the junction kept 8 bases outside the gene matches. Germline CDR1 and CDR2: MDHEN and SYDVKM. CDR3 sequence reads: CASSPKGGIETQYF. CDR3 sequence (DNA): TGTGCCAGCAGTCCCAAGGGAGGGATCGAGACCCAGTACTTC. The full variable domain, completed using reference TRBV28 and TRBJ2-5, is DVKVTQSSRYLVKRTGEKVFLECVQDMDHENMFWYRQDPGLGLRLIYFSYDVKMKEKGDIPEGYSVSREKKERFSLILESASTNQTSMYLCASSPKGGIETQYFGPGTRLLVL.

The chain couples TRBV20-1 to TRBJ2-1, with D unclear. The germline V and J ends were trimmed by 0 bases and 8 bases, with 5 bases remaining between them. Germline V lookup: CDR1 DFQATT, CDR2 SNEGSKA (reference sequence). The CDR3 sequence is 11 residues long. The CDR3 is CSARDGYEQFF. As DNA, the CDR3 is TGCAGTGCTAGAGATGGTTATGAGCAGTTCTTC.

This sequence joins TRBV7-2 and TRBJ2-3; TRBD1 is a possible D gene (6 bases). Germline-derived CDR1 and CDR2 are SGHTA and FQGNSA. The CDR3 consists of 15 residues. V lost 5 bases, J lost 5 bases, and 17 bases lay in between. The CDR3 DNA follows: TGTGCCAGCAGCGTACGGACAGCTCTCCTAGATACGCAGTATTTT. It codes for CASSVRTALLDTQYF. The variable domain in full, with the rest retrieved from reference TRBV7-2 and TRBJ2-3, is GAGVSQSPSNKVTEKGKDVELRCDPISGHTALYWYRQSLGQGLEFLIYFQGNSAPDKSGLPSDRFSAERTGGSVSTLTIQRTQQEDSAVYLCASSVRTALLDTQYFGPGTRLTVL.

This clone has more than one count but fewer than ten. The J gene is TRBJ1-1, the V gene TRBV7-9; D remains ambiguous. V lost 5 bases, J lost 1 base, and 11 bases lay in between. Germline lookup yields CDR1 SEHNR and CDR2 FQNEAQ (reference sequence). The CDR3 has 14 amino acids. The CDR3 loop reads CASSEPGGNTEAFF. The CDR3 bases are TGTGCCAGCAGCGAACCGGGTGGGAACACTGAAGCTTTCTTT.

The chain joins TRBV27 to TRBJ2-1; 9 bases agree with TRBD2. The CDR3 is 15 residues long. The trim removed 6 bases at V and 4 bases at J, leaving 7 bases unmatched. The germline V gene has CDR1 MNHEY and CDR2 SMNVEV (reference sequence). CDR3 in DNA: TGTGCCAGCAGCCCGCCTAGCGGGACATACAATGAGCAGTTCTTC. It yields the protein CASSPPSGTYNEQFF.

The rearrangement links TRBV4-1 to TRBJ1-2, with D unclear. V was trimmed by 5 bases and J by 4 bases, leaving 17 bases between them. This CDR3 has 15 residues. Germline CDR1 is MGHRA and CDR2 is YSYEKL. CDR3: CASSERGVRRYGYTF. In nucleotides, the CDR3 is TGCGCCAGCAGCGAGCGGGGTGTGCGGCGCTATGGCTACACCTTC.

This clone was detected only a few times. V usage is TRBV7-9 and J usage is TRBJ2-1; 9 nucleotides line up with TRBD2. Germline CDR1 reads SEHNR; CDR2 reads FQNEAQ (reference sequence). After removal of 6 bases from V and 6 bases from J, the junction contained 9 bases not matched to a gene. This CDR3 region has 15 residues. The CDR3 loop is CASSYRLADGNEQFF. DNA for the CDR3: TGTGCCAGCAGTTATCGACTAGCGGACGGCAATGAGCAGTTCTTC. The whole variable domain, filled in from reference TRBV7-9 and TRBJ2-1, reads DTGVSQNPRHKITKRGQNVTFRCDPISEHNRLYWYRQTLGQGPEFLTYFQNEAQLEKSRLLSDRFSAERPKGSFSTLEIQRTEQGDSAMYLCASSYRLADGNEQFFGPGTRLTVL.

This rearrangement joins TRBV4-1 to TRBJ1-5; 7 bases line up with TRBD1. The CDR3 runs to 16 residues. Losses at the gene ends were 0 bases for V and 2 bases for J; bases not matched to a gene: 4. The germline V gene encodes CDR1 MGHRA and CDR2 YSYEKL. The CDR3 coding sequence is TGCGCCAGCAGCCAAGAATTGGGACAGCGCAATCAGCCCCAGCATTTT. Translation gives CASSQELGQRNQPQHF.

The CDR3 reads CASSLGLAAGELFF. CDR3 sequence (DNA): TGTGCCAGCAGTTTAGGACTAGCTGCCGGGGAGCTGTTTTTT. The V call is TRBV28, the J call TRBJ2-2; TRBD2 aligns across 8 bases. V dropped 2 bases and J dropped 6; count of bases not matched to a gene: 2. The CDR3 runs 14 residues. In germline, CDR1 is MDHEN, CDR2 SYDVKM.

This clone appeared a single time. The CDR3 is CATSRAGYEQFF. CDR3 in DNA: TGTGCCACCAGCAGAGCGGGTTATGAGCAGTTCTTC. V usage is TRBV15 and J usage is TRBJ2-1, with no clear D. The CDR3 totals 12 residues. The ends were cut back, 1 base at V and 8 bases at J, with 6 bases in the middle. CDR1 is LNHNV, CDR2 YYDKDF, per germline (reference sequence).

This clone came up a few times. The chain uses TRBV9 and TRBJ2-7, with 8 bases matching TRBD1. J was trimmed by 4 bases and V by 4 bases; bases with no gene match: 7. CDR3 length equals 14 residues. Germline V gene sequence: CDR1 SGDLS, CDR2 YYNGEE. Here the CDR3 DNA reads TGTGCCAGCAGCCCCGGACAGGGAAGGTACGAGCAGTACTTC. Amino acid sequence: CASSPGQGRYEQYF.

The CDR3 spells CAWTGLAGAGELFF. CDR3 DNA: TGTGCCTGGACCGGACTAGCGGGAGCCGGGGAGCTGTTTTTT. The chain carries TRBV30 and TRBJ2-2, with TRBD2 matching 13 bases. With 4 bases clipped from V and 6 bases from J, the junction kept 2 bases outside the gene matches. The CDR3 extends over 14 amino acids. Germline CDR1 reads GTSNPN; CDR2 reads SVGIG (reference sequence).

The genes are TRBV30 and TRBJ1-2; 7 bases align to TRBD1. Germline trimming cut 3 bases from V and 3 bases from J; bases unmatched to any gene: 7. The CDR3 sequence is 14 residues long. Looked up from germline, CDR1 is GTSNPN and CDR2 is SVGIG (reference sequence). The CDR3 bases are TGTGCCTGGAGGCGGACAGGCCTGGACTATGGCTACACCTTC. This translates into CAWRRTGLDYGYTF.

The chain employs TRBV19 and TRBJ2-5, with unresolved D. V shed 4 bases and J shed 1 base, with 1 base lying between them. The V gene's germline CDR1 is LNHDA and CDR2 SQIVND (reference sequence). The CDR3 sequence is 11 residues long. This chain's CDR3 is CASSTQETQYF. CDR3 nucleotide sequence: TGTGCCAGTAGTACCCAAGAGACCCAGTACTTC.

By sample share, this clone is medium-sized. J is TRBJ2-1 and V is TRBV11-2; TRBD2 is a possible D gene (6 bases). Germline V lookup: CDR1 SGHAT, CDR2 FQNNGV. The V end lost 7 bases, the J end lost 7 bases, and 14 bases lay between the germline ends. The CDR3 consists of 13 residues. CDR3 sequence reads: CASMEGVVNEQFF. The CDR3 nucleotides read TGTGCCAGCATGGAGGGAGTAGTTAATGAGCAGTTCTTC.

The chain couples TRBV19 to TRBJ2-7; 11 nucleotides agree with TRBD1. Germline lookup yields CDR1 LNHDA and CDR2 SQIVND (reference sequence). CDR3 size: 15 residues. V was clipped by 10 bases and J by 0 bases; unmatched bases: 8. The CDR3, as DNA: TGTGCCACCCAATCGGGACAGGGGGTCTCCTACGAGCAGTACTTC. It yields the protein CATQSGQGVSYEQYF.

V gene TRBV5-6 combines with J gene TRBJ2-7; perhaps TRBD2 as D (5 bases). Germline assignment: CDR1 SGHDT and CDR2 YYEEEE. Trimming shortened V by 0 bases and J by 7 bases, and 11 bases separated the two germline ends. The CDR3 is 13 residues long. The CDR3: CASSLGYPGEQYF. CDR3 in DNA: TGTGCCAGCAGCTTGGGGTATCCGGGGGAGCAGTACTTC.

This sequence joins TRBV6-6 and TRBJ2-7, with 9 nucleotides matching TRBD2. The V segment lost 6 bases and the J segment 1 base; nucleotides outside the gene matches: 7. Germline CDR1 is MNHNY and CDR2 is SVGAGI (reference sequence). The CDR3 is 15 amino acids. CDR3 sequence reads: CASRRLAEPSYEQYF. The CDR3 DNA is TGTGCCAGCAGGAGACTAGCGGAACCTTCCTACGAGCAGTACTTC.